One T cell receptor (beta chain) is described in this entry. Antigen: not known. Germline loops: CDR1 LNHNV, CDR2 YYDKDF (reference sequence). V shed 0 bases and J shed 1 base, with 3 bases lying between them. This CDR3 is 13 amino acids long. The data were obtained in a study of T cell repertoires in cytomegalovirus infection. Study summary: Indicated by public TCR beta signatures were CMV infection and matching HLA type.

From the reads, TCRdb called clonotypes with MiXCR, one entry per CDR3 protein. Altogether about 310,000 distinct CDR3 sequences are present, under 20% being singletons, with the ten largest covering 9.5% to 15%. Regarding the study as a whole: CMV-specific HLA-C-restricted TCR beta clonotypes dominated the ex vivo response.

The sample taken for sequencing was PBMCs. The source is a human donor in good health (CMV status not recorded). Some clones in this sample may be carry-over from other donors' samples. The genes are TRBV15 and TRBJ2-5; D unresolved. This chain's CDR3 is CATSRDFQETQYF. Written as DNA, the CDR3 is TGTGCCACCAGCAGAGATTTCCAAGAGACCCAGTACTTC.